This T cell receptor beta chain stems from a study of blood T cells in healthy people across ages. Study details: In model experiments, template switching was able to capture about one barcoded beta molecule for every two T cells that were present.

The CDR3 is 14 residues long. Germline CDR1 DFQATT, CDR2 SNEGSKA (reference sequence). A sample-barcoded 5' primer and a J-beta primer mix were used in a second PCR of roughly 7 to 11 cycles. TCRdb reanalysed the 5' RACE reads using MiXCR and keeps one entry per CDR3 protein. Counted here are 270,000 or so distinct CDR3 sequences, roughly 27% occurring once; the ten biggest clones make up 29%. Each sample used at least 6 million PBMCs. Sequenced: blood. The chain joins TRBV20-1 to TRBJ2-5, with D tentatively TRBD1 or TRBD2 (6 bases each). The end of the DNA aligns better with TRBJ2-1, so the J call may be wrong. The clonotype comes from a woman in her 70s in good health. CDR3 loop: CSARAGLRGDEQFF. In nucleotides, the CDR3 is TGCAGTGCCAGGGCCGGGTTAAGGGGGGATGAGCAGTTCTTC.